What follows describes a single T cell receptor (beta chain). Germline V gene lookup returns CDR1 SGHTA and CDR2 FQGNSA. The CDR3 is 16 residues long. V was trimmed by 1 base and J by 2 bases, leaving 15 bases between them. The data were taken from a study of T cell responses to AZD1222 COVID-19 vaccine. Repertoires were generated with immunoSEQ multiplex PCR, while TCRdb's copy carries only in-frame clones and drops some. The sample includes 100,000 to 130,000 clones, around 91% of them seen just once. This receptor was identified in an adult in good health. J is TRBJ2-7 and V is TRBV7-2, with D tentatively TRBD2 (7 bases). The sequences come from peripheral blood, collected on day 0 of AZD1222 vaccination. CDR3 nucleotide sequence: TGTGCCAGCAGCTTAGATCGGGGGGCGGACACCTACGAGCAGTACTTC. It yields the protein CASSLDRGADTYEQYF.